The present T cell receptor beta chain was sequenced within a study of T-cell reconstitution after alpha-beta-depleted transplantation in children. Overall study results and limits: Several hundred expanded graft clones reportedly supplied alpha-beta T cells about two months after transplant. A year post-transplant, T-cell counts and diversity derived mostly from newly produced T cells. For some patients, TCRbeta diversity was high at day 60 because of recipient T cells and thymic progenitors that survived.

Unique molecular identifiers were incorporated into the prepared TCRbeta library. One entry per CDR3 protein, called by TCRdb with MiXCR from the PCR reads. The repertoire consists of just over 950,000 distinct CDR3 sequences, with roughly 31% occurring once and the leading ten covering around 30%. V lost 6 bases, J lost 4 bases, and 12 bases stayed unmatched. Germline V gives CDR1 SNHLY, CDR2 FYNNEI. The CDR3 consists of 16 residues. To note about this clonotype: Its antigen remains unidentified.

The receptor's source is a boy younger than two who had a stem cell transplant for SCID, so the T cells may come from the graft donor. The chain couples TRBV2 to TRBJ1-2; 9 bases are shared with TRBD1. Sequencing used PBMCs, mostly from graft donor cells, obtained 360 days after TCRalphabeta/CD19-depleted stem cell transplant. The CDR3 DNA is TGTGCCAGCAGAGGACAGGGGCCCATCCCGCTCTATGGCTACACCTTC. Translated, it gives CASRGQGPIPLYGYTF. The full variable domain, with the rest looked up from reference TRBV2 and TRBJ1-2, is EPEVTQTPSHQVTQMGQEVILRCVPISNHLYFYWYRQILGQKVEFLVSFYNNEISEKSEIFDDQFSVERPDGSNFTLKIRSTKLEDSAMYFCASRGQGPIPLYGYTFGSGTRLTVV.